The rows below give T cell receptor beta chains drawn from one sample of a study of blood T cell repertoires in COVID-19. Clones were sequenced by immunoSEQ multiplex PCR, and TCRdb holds only the in-frame ones, with some missing. The sample has nearly 250,000 clones; 65% to 90% are singletons. The sample consisted of PBMCs or T cells enriched from blood (not recorded which). The origin of the receptors is a woman aged 50 to 60 with acute COVID-19. Each CDR3 is given with its conserved first and last residue. The order of the fields is clone size, V gene, J gene, D gene, CDR3 DNA, CDR3 protein. The D gene is left open where the match is weak. A row's size may be missing; if present it is once, few, many or a size class.

NA	TRBV7-8	TRBJ2-3	TRBD2	TGTGCCAGCAGCTCGCCGGGACTATATAGAGATACGCAGTATTTT	CASSSPGLYRDTQYF
few	TRBV4-2	TRBJ2-7	NA	TGTGCCAGCAGCCAAGATAAGAGAGGCAACCCCTACGAGCAGTACTTC	CASSQDKRGNPYEQYF
NA	TRBV30	TRBJ2-7	NA	TGTGCCTCCTCGAGATCGCCCGTCTACGAGCAGTACTTC	CASSRSPVYEQYF
NA	TRBV7-2	TRBJ1-2	NA	TGTGCCAGCAGCCGGGGTCGGGGGGCAGAAGTGGATGGCTACACCTTC	CASSRGRGAEVDGYTF
NA	TRBV4-3	TRBJ2-7	NA	TGCGCCAGCAGCCAAGATTACGGGTCCTACGAGCAGTACTTC	CASSQDYGSYEQYF
NA	TRBV5-4	TRBJ1-6	NA	TGTGCCAGCAGCCCCGACAGATTAAATTCACCCCTCCACTTT	CASSPDRLNSPLHF
NA	TRBV7-2	TRBJ1-2	NA	TGTGCCAGCAGCTCGCCCAGGGCCCTCCCCGGCCGGGGCTACACCTTC	CASSSPRALPGRGYTF
NA	TRBV13	TRBJ2-7	NA	TGTGCCAGCAGCTTAAAAGAGCGGATCTCCTACGAGCAGTACTTC	CASSLKERISYEQYF
NA	TRBV4-1	TRBJ1-2	NA	TGCGCCAGCAGCCAAGGACAGCGAGCATGGGATGGCTACACCTTC	CASSQGQRAWDGYTF
NA	TRBV5-1	TRBJ1-1	NA	TGCGCCAGCAGCGACGGACAGTGGGTCCGCCGAACTGAAGCTTTCTTT	CASSDGQWVRRTEAFF
NA	TRBV9	TRBJ2-1	TRBD1	TGTGCCAGCAGCGTAGCTGGACAGGGCTACAATGAGCAGTTCTTC	CASSVAGQGYNEQFF
NA	TRBV30	TRBJ1-5	NA	TGTGCCTGGTCCCGTGATTTCTATAGCAATCAGCCCCAGCATTTT	CAWSRDFYSNQPQHF